The 26 T cell receptor beta chains given below trace back to one sample, sequenced in a study of blood T cells in healthy people across ages. For the second PCR, which ran for about 6 to 12 cycles, a sample-barcoded 5' primer and a J-beta primer mix were used. TCRdb re-derived calls from the 5' RACE reads in MiXCR, one entry per CDR3 protein. The sample contains under 950,000 distinct CDR3 sequences, about 24% of which appear only once. Sequenced material: blood. The origin of the receptors is an older man in good health.

The V and J genes are TRBV12-5 and TRBJ1-3; unclear D gene. Between the trimmed V and J ends, which lost 2 bases and 0 bases, there was a span of 5 bases. The germline V gene encodes CDR1 LGHNT and CDR2 FRNRAP. This CDR3 contains 14 residues. The CDR3 nucleotides read TGTGCTAGTGGTTTGCGACTCTCTGGAAACACCATATATTTT. Protein: CASGLRLSGNTIYF.

This clonotype was detected only a few times. This chain links TRBV5-1 with TRBJ1-6; tentative D call: TRBD1 (6 bases). Between the trimmed V and J ends, which lost 4 bases and 7 bases, there was a span of 21 bases. Germline V CDR1 and CDR2: SGHRS, YFSETQ. The CDR3 spans 17 residues. CDR3 sequence: CASSGGSWQGRNSPLHF. For the CDR3, the DNA is TGCGCCAGCAGCGGGGGGTCCTGGCAGGGGAGGAATTCACCCCTCCACTTT.

The chain employs TRBV24-1 and TRBJ1-1, with D uncertain. CDR3 size: 13 residues. The germline V gene has CDR1 KGHDR and CDR2 SFDVKD. Trimming cost V 4 bases and J 0 bases, with 5 bases left between them. CDR3 DNA: TGTGCCACCAGTGACGCGATGAACACTGAAGCTTTCTTT. It is translated as CATSDAMNTEAFF.

This clonotype has just a few counts. The chain carries TRBV11-3 and TRBJ1-4; D is perhaps TRBD1 (5 bases). Germline V gives CDR1 SGHNT, CDR2 YENEEA. The CDR3 length is 12 residues. Trimming stripped 0 bases from V and 16 bases from J, with 12 bases between. The CDR3 nucleotides read TGTGCCAGCAGCTTAGATAAGGGGCAACGGTTTTTT. Translating it yields CASSLDKGQRFF.

J is TRBJ1-4 and V is TRBV20-1; no reliable D call. V lost 4 bases and J 3 bases, leaving 6 bases between the germline ends. This CDR3 contains 12 residues. Per the germline V gene, CDR1 is DFQATT and CDR2 is SNEGSKA (reference sequence). CDR3 loop: CSANGANEKLFF. Here the CDR3 DNA reads TGCAGTGCTAACGGGGCTAATGAAAAACTGTTTTTT.

The chain recombines TRBV20-1 with TRBJ2-5; D perhaps matches TRBD1 (7 bases). The V gene's germline CDR1 is DFQATT and CDR2 SNEGSKA (reference sequence). Trimming pared 5 bases from V and 5 bases from J, leaving 24 bases between. The CDR3 is made up of 16 amino acids. In DNA form, the CDR3 reads TGCAGTGCTGAAAAATCCTCAGGGGGGTTTGGGGAGACCCAGTACTTC. Translated, it gives CSAEKSSGGFGETQYF.

There are a few counts of this clonotype. This chain joins TRBV20-1 and TRBJ2-7; unclear D gene. CDR3 size: 11 residues. Deletions cut 6 bases from V and 3 bases from J, with 9 bases between. Germline V lookup: CDR1 DFQATT, CDR2 SNEGSKA (reference sequence). CDR3 coding DNA: TGCAGTGCGGATCTCCGCTACGAGCAGTACTTC. Its protein is CSADLRYEQYF.

The sample holds a few counts of this clonotype. The chain links TRBV3-1 to TRBJ1-2; D is unclear. CDR1 and CDR2 from the germline V gene are LGHDT and YNNKEL (reference sequence). This CDR3 has 13 residues. V gave up 6 bases and J gave up 0 bases, with 8 bases separating them. CDR3: CASSDQANYGYTF. In DNA form, the CDR3 reads TGTGCCAGCAGTGATCAGGCTAACTATGGCTACACCTTC.

This clonotype was seen more than once but under ten times. The rearrangement joins TRBV6-5 to TRBJ2-1, with a tentative D call TRBD2 (5 bases). This CDR3 contains 16 residues. Germline V CDR1 and CDR2: MNHEY, SVGAGI. Trimming shortened V by 6 bases and J by 1 base, and 16 bases separated the two germline ends. CDR3 nucleotides: TGTGCCAGCAGCCGCCTTGGAGGTATTTCCTACAATGAGCAGTTCTTC. This gives the protein CASSRLGGISYNEQFF.

This clonotype was found a few times. The V gene is TRBV6-6, the J gene TRBJ1-1; D is uncertain. The V end lost 7 bases, the J end lost 11 bases, and 20 bases lay between the germline ends. CDR1 is MNHNY, CDR2 SVGAGI, per germline (reference sequence). The CDR3 has 13 amino acids. The DNA of the CDR3 is TGTGCCAGCAATATGGACGGCCAACTCGGGGCTTTCTTT. Encoded protein: CASNMDGQLGAFF.

Comments on this clonotype: A junction end diverges from the germline sequence, so it may reflect a read error. The chain has TRBV7-3 and TRBJ2-5, with a weak D call TRBD2 (6 bases). The germline gives CDR1 SGHTA, CDR2 FQGTGA. The CDR3 contains 13 residues. DNA for the CDR3: TGTGCCAGCAGCCTAGGTGGAGGGAATGAGCACTTCTTC. Its translation: CASSLGGGNEHFF. The full variable domain, completed using reference TRBV7-3 and TRBJ2-5, is GAGVSQTPSNKVTEKGKYVELRCDPISGHTALYWYRQSLGQGPEFLIYFQGTGAADDSGLPNDRFFAVRPEGSVSTLKIQRTERGDSAVYLCASSLGGGNEHFFGPGTRLLVL.

This clonotype was counted only a few times. V and J are TRBV2 and TRBJ2-1; 8 bases align to TRBD1. Germline CDR1 and CDR2: SNHLY and FYNNEI. The junction had 12 bases not matched to a gene; V was cut back by 7 bases and J by 7 bases. The CDR3 sequence is 15 residues long. The CDR3 spells CASMFSDRVLNEQFF. DNA of the CDR3: TGTGCCAGCATGTTCTCGGACAGGGTTTTGAATGAGCAGTTCTTC.

The genes are TRBV20-1 and TRBJ2-1; 11 bases agree with TRBD1. The germline CDR1 and CDR2 sequences are DFQATT and SNEGSKA (reference sequence). Unmatched junction bases numbered 9, after V lost 4 bases and J lost 7 bases. This CDR3 has 15 amino acids. As DNA, the CDR3 is TGCAGTGCTATTTCCGGGACAGGGGGGAAAAATGAGCAGTTCTTC. Protein: CSAISGTGGKNEQFF.

The V call is TRBV7-9, the J call TRBJ2-2; D may be TRBD1 (5 bases). The V and J ends lost 8 bases and 2 bases respectively, with 9 bases between them. The CDR3 has 13 residues. Germline assignment: CDR1 SEHNR and CDR2 FQNEAQ (reference sequence). In DNA form, the CDR3 reads TGTGCCAGCGGGGCAAGAAACACCGGGGAGCTGTTTTTT. It is translated as CASGARNTGELFF.

The V and J genes are TRBV6-1 and TRBJ2-7, with D unresolved. Germline values: CDR1 MNHNS, CDR2 SASEGT. V was pared by 1 base and J by 2 bases, with 9 bases between. The CDR3 is made up of 14 amino acids. The CDR3, as DNA: TGTGCCAGCAGTGAAGGGGTTCTAGCCTACGAGCAGTACGTC. This codes for CASSEGVLAYEQYV.

The sample holds a few counts of this clonotype. The chain joins TRBV5-6 to TRBJ1-2; D not certain. V was shortened by 1 base and J by 5 bases, with 15 bases between the two germline ends. Germline V lookup: CDR1 SGHDT, CDR2 YYEEEE. The CDR3 totals 15 residues. The CDR3 sequence is CASSLFGLNGYGYTF. CDR3 sequence (DNA): TGTGCCAGCAGCTTGTTTGGATTGAACGGTTATGGCTACACCTTC.

With regard to this clonotype: One end of the junction varies from germline; a read error may be responsible. The CDR3 DNA sequence: TGTGCCAGCAGCTTAGCAGGGCAGTCTGAAGCTTCCTTT. It translates to CASSLAGQSEASF. The V and J genes are TRBV11-2 and TRBJ1-1; tentatively, D is TRBD1 (5 bases). In germline, CDR1 is SGHAT, CDR2 FQNNGV. The CDR3 is made up of 13 amino acids. The entire variable domain, with the rest obtained from reference TRBV11-2 and TRBJ1-1, is as follows: EAGVAQSPRYKIIEKRQSVAFWCNPISGHATLYWYQQILGQGPKLLIQFQNNGVVDDSQLPKDRFSAERLKGVDSTLKIQPAKLEDSAVYLCASSLAGQSEASFGQGTRLTVV.

This chain uses TRBV29-1 with TRBJ2-5; the D is unclear. V gave up 1 base and J gave up 2 bases, with 23 bases separating them. The germline V gene has CDR1 SQVTM and CDR2 ANQGSEA. The CDR3 length is 18 residues. The CDR3 region is CSVEVNVYVAGPQETQYF. The DNA for the CDR3 is TGCAGCGTTGAAGTTAATGTTTACGTGGCAGGACCTCAAGAGACCCAGTACTTC.

This clonotype was recorded a few times. The V and J genes are TRBV5-1 and TRBJ1-2; weak D call: TRBD1 (5 bases). Trimming removed 1 base from V and 0 bases from J, with 13 bases in between. There are 16 residues in the CDR3. Looked up from germline, CDR1 is SGHRS and CDR2 is YFSETQ. CDR3 nucleotide sequence: TGCGCCAGCAGCTTGTTGGCAGGGAGAGCTAACTATGGCTACACCTTC. This codes for CASSLLAGRANYGYTF.

The chain employs TRBV20-1 and TRBJ1-5, with 10 bases lining up with TRBD1. The CDR3 is 16 amino acids. The trim removed 3 bases at V and 4 bases at J, leaving 9 bases unmatched. CDR1 and CDR2 from the germline V gene are DFQATT and SNEGSKA (reference sequence). The CDR3 loop reads CSASSRRQGANQPQHF. The CDR3 nucleotides are TGCAGTGCTAGTTCCCGTAGACAGGGGGCAAATCAGCCCCAGCATTTT.

This chain links TRBV28 with TRBJ2-6; TRBD1 matches at 9 bases. There are 17 residues in the CDR3. Germline V CDR1 and CDR2: MDHEN, SYDVKM. The V gene end was trimmed by 6 bases and the J gene end by 4 bases; junction bases not matched to a gene: 10. The CDR3 reads CASRSGTGRPGANVLTF. The CDR3 DNA is TGTGCCAGCAGATCCGGGACAGGGCGTCCAGGGGCCAACGTCCTGACTTTC.

This clonotype has a handful of counts. The V call is TRBV7-8, the J call TRBJ2-7; D is unresolved. The CDR3 sequence is 18 residues long. Trimming cost V 5 bases and J 0 bases, with 23 bases left between them. CDR1 is SGHVS and CDR2 is FQNEAQ in the germline V gene. The CDR3 loop is CASSPRIIVPGSSYEQYF. DNA of the CDR3: TGTGCCAGCAGCCCCCGCATTATCGTCCCGGGTAGCTCCTACGAGCAGTACTTC.

In its sample, this clonotype was seen a few times. The CDR3 sequence is CASRSRAQNTEAFF. As DNA, the CDR3 is TGTGCCAGCAGATCCCGGGCGCAGAACACTGAAGCTTTCTTT. The chain is built from TRBV6-4 and TRBJ1-1; no clear D gene. The CDR3 spans 14 residues. The V end was cut by 6 bases, the J end by 1 base, with 12 bases between. CDR1 and CDR2 from the germline V gene are MRHNA and SNTAGT.

The genes are TRBV14 and TRBJ2-1, with D possibly TRBD1 on 6 matching bases. V gave up 0 bases and J gave up 0 bases, with 9 bases separating them. Germline CDR1 and CDR2: SGHDN and FVKESK. The CDR3 totals 16 residues. CDR3 DNA: TGTGCCAGCAGCCAAGACGGACAGAGCTCCTACAATGAGCAGTTCTTC. Translated: CASSQDGQSSYNEQFF.

This clonotype was recorded at least ten times. The chain is built from TRBV20-1 and TRBJ2-1; 8 bases are shared with TRBD1. Trimming at V came to 8 bases and at J to 6 bases, leaving 9 bases not matched to a gene. Germline assignment: CDR1 DFQATT and CDR2 SNEGSKA (reference sequence). CDR3 length: 13 residues. The CDR3 DNA reads as TGCAGTTTCGAGCGGACAGGGAGCAATGAGCAGTTCTTC. Encoded protein: CSFERTGSNEQFF.

This clonotype was counted a few times. This rearrangement joins TRBV18 to TRBJ2-2, with 10 nucleotides matching TRBD2. Germline assignment: CDR1 KGHSH and CDR2 LQKENI. The J segment lost 7 bases and the V segment lost 3 bases, leaving 17 bases of the junction unmatched. The CDR3 length is 19 residues. The CDR3 loop reads CASSPDRQSGRASVGELFF. The CDR3 DNA sequence: TGTGCCAGCTCACCCGACAGACAGAGCGGGAGGGCCTCGGTCGGGGAGCTGTTTTTT.